The T cell receptor (beta chain) described here comes from a study of cytomegalovirus exposure and HLA in healthy donors. About this clone: One end of the junction is discordant with germline, which a read error may explain.

PCR employed 60 Vbeta and 13 Jbeta primers. Assay: immunoSEQ multiplex PCR; the TCRdb copy retains only in-frame clones and omits some. The sample lists some 130,000 clones, 80% to 85% occurring once. The clonotype was recovered from a male donor in good health and CMV-seropositive. The sample comprised PBMCs.

The CDR3 region is CASSTDFTDTQYF. The CDR3 nucleotides read TGTGCTAGCAGCACCGACTTCACAGATACGCAGTATTTT. The chain recombines TRBV7-7 with TRBJ2-3; no clear D. There are 13 residues in the CDR3. Germline V CDR1 and CDR2: SSHAT, FNYEAQ (reference sequence).